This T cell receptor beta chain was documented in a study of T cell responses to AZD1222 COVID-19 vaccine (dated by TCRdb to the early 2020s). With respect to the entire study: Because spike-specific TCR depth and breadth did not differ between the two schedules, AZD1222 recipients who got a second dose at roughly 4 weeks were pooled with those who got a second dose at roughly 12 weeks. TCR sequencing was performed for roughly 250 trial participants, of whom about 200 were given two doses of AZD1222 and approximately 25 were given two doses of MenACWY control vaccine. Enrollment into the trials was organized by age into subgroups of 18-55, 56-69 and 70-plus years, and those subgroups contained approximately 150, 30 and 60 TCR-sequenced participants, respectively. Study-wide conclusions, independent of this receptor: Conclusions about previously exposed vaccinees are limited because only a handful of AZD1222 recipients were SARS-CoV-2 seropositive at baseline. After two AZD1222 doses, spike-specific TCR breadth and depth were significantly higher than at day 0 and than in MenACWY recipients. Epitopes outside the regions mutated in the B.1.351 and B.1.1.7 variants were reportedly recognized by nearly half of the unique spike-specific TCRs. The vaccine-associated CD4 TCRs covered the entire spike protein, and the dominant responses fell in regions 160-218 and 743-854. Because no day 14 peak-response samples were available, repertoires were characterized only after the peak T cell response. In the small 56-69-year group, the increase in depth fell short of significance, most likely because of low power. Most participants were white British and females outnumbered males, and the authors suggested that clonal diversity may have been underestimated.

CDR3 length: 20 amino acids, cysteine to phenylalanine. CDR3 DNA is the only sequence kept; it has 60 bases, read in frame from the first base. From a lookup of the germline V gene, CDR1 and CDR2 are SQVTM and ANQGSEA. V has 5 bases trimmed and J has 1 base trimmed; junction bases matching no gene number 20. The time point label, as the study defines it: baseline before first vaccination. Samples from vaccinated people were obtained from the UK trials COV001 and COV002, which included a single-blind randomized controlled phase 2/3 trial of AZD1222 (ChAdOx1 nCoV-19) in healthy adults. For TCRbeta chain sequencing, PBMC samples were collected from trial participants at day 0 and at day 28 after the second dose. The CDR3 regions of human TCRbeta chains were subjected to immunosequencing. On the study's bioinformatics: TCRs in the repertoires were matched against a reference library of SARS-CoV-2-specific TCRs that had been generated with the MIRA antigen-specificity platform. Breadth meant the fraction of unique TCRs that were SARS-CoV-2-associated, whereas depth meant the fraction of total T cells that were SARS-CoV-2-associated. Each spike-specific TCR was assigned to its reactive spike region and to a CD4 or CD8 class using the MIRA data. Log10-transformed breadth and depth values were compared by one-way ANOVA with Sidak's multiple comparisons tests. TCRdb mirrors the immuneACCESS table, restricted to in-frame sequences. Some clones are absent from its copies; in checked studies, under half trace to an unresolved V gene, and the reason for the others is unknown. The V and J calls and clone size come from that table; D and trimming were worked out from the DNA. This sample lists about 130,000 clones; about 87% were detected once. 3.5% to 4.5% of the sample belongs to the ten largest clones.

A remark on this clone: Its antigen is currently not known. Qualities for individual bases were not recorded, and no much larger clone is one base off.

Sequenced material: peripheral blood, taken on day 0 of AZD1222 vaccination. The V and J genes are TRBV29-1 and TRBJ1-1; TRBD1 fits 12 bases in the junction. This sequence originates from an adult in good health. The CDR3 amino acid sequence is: CSVPGGTGGAKFERNTEAFF. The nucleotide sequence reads TGCAGCGTTCCCGGGGGGACAGGGGGCGCAAAATTCGAGAGGAACACTGAAGCTTTCTTT.